The present T cell receptor (beta chain) was sequenced within a study of T cell responses to AZD1222 COVID-19 vaccine. Method: immunoSEQ multiplex PCR; TCRdb's copy keeps in-frame clones and lacks some. The data show more than 140,000 clones, approximately 89% seen once. This CDR3 has 14 amino acids. Germline CDR1 KGHSH, CDR2 LQKENI. V shed 0 bases and J shed 11 bases, with 15 bases lying between them. The V and J genes are TRBV18 and TRBJ2-3, with D hard to call. The receptor was isolated from an adult in good health. The material sequenced was peripheral blood, taken on day 0 of MenACWY control vaccination. The DNA of the CDR3 is TGTGCCAGCTCACCACCGGACGCCCCGTATGTGCAGTATTTT. Protein sequence: CASSPPDAPYVQYF.